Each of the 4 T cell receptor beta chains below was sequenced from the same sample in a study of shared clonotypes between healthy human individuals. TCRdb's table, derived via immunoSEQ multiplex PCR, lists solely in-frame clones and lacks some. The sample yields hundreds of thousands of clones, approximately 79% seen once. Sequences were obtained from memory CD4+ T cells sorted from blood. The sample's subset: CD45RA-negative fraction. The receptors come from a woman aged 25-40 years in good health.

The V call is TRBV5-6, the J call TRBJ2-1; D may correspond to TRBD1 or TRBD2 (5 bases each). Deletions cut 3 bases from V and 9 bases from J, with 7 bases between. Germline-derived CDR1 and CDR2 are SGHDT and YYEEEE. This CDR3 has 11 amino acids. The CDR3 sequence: CASSSGPEQFF. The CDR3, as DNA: TGTGCCAGCAGCTCGGGACCTGAGCAGTTCTTC.

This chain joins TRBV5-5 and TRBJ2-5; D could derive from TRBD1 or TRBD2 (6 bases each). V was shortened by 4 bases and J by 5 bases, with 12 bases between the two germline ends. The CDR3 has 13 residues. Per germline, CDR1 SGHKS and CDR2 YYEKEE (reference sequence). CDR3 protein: CASSRRRGETQYF. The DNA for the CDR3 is TGTGCCAGCAGCAGGCGGAGGGGGGAGACCCAGTACTTC.

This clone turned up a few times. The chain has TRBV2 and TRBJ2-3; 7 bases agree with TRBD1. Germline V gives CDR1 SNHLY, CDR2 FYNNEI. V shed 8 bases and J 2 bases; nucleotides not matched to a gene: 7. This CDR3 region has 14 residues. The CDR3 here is CASLGQFNTDTQYF. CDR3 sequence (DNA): TGTGCCAGCTTGGGACAGTTCAACACAGATACGCAGTATTTT. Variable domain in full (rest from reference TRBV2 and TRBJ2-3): EPEVTQTPSHQVTQMGQEVILRCVPISNHLYFYWYRQILGQKVEFLVSFYNNEISEKSEIFDDQFSVERPDGSNFTLKIRSTKLEDSAMYFCASLGQFNTDTQYFGPGTRLTVL.

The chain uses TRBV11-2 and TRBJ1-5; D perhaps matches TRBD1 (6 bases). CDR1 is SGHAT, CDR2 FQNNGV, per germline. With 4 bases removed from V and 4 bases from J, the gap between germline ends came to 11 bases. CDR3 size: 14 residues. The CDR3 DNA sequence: TGTGCCAGCAGCTCGGGACACCAGAATCAGCCCCAGCATTTT. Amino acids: CASSSGHQNQPQHF.